What follows are 28 T cell receptor beta chains derived from one specimen sequenced in a study of T-cell reconstitution after alpha-beta-depleted transplantation in children. Construction of the TCRbeta library involved unique molecular identifiers. TCRdb processed the PCR reads anew with MiXCR; each CDR3 protein has one entry. The table records 500,000 to 750,000 distinct CDR3 sequences, 10% to 15% of them present only once. This material consisted of PBMCs, mostly from graft donor cells, taken 360 days after TCRalphabeta/CD19-depleted stem cell transplant. Receptor source: a male patient aged 10 to 17 who had a stem cell transplant for acute myeloid leukemia, so the T cells may come from the graft donor.

The chain recombines TRBV20-1 with TRBJ2-5, with 8 bases lining up with TRBD1. Trimming at V came to 6 bases and at J to 3 bases, leaving 3 bases not matched to a gene. The CDR3 consists of 12 residues. CDR1 is DFQATT and CDR2 is SNEGSKA in the germline V gene (reference sequence). This CDR3 reads CSANRGEETQYF. The DNA of the CDR3 is TGCAGTGCAAACAGGGGGGAAGAGACCCAGTACTTC.

The chain recombines TRBV5-1 with TRBJ2-7; TRBD2 is a possible D gene (5 bases). The CDR3 spans 16 residues. The V and J ends lost 0 bases and 0 bases respectively, with 13 bases between them. Looked up from germline, CDR1 is SGHRS and CDR2 is YFSETQ. The chain's CDR3 is CASSLADWPYSYEQYF. CDR3 DNA: TGCGCCAGCAGCTTGGCGGACTGGCCCTACTCCTACGAGCAGTACTTC.

This clonotype was observed a handful of times. The chain combines TRBV7-2 with TRBJ2-7; a possible D gene is TRBD1 (5 bases). Germline CDR1 is SGHTA and CDR2 is FQGNSA. The CDR3 consists of 16 residues. The V end was cut by 1 base, the J end by 1 base, with 14 bases between. CDR3 bases: TGTGCCAGCAGCTTAGAAACAGGAGTAACATCCTACGAGCAGTACTTC. It translates to CASSLETGVTSYEQYF.

This clonotype turned up a few times. The gene calls are TRBV15 and TRBJ2-7, with D possibly TRBD2 on 6 matching bases. Germline CDR1 LNHNV, CDR2 YYDKDF (reference sequence). V shed 5 bases and J shed 7 bases, with 12 bases lying between them. The CDR3 sequence is 12 residues long. CDR3 sequence reads: CATSGGLLEQYF. CDR3 coding DNA: TGTGCCACCAGCGGGGGACTTCTGGAGCAGTACTTC.

This clonotype appeared many times. At one boundary the junction diverges from the germline segment, which might be a read error. The chain is built from TRBV7-2 and TRBJ2-5; 8 bases fit TRBD2. The length of the CDR3 is 12 residues. CDR1 and CDR2 (germline): SGHTA, FQGNSA. CDR3 region: CASSLAGKTQYF. CDR3 DNA: TGTGCTAGCAGCTTAGCGGGGAAGACCCAGTACTTC.

The chain carries TRBV4-3 and TRBJ2-1; D is possibly TRBD2 (6 bases). This CDR3 contains 18 residues. With 0 bases removed from V and 9 bases from J, the gap between germline ends came to 24 bases. Per the germline V gene, CDR1 is LGHNA and CDR2 is YSLEER. Here the CDR3 DNA reads TGCGCCAGCAGCCAAGATGGGATCCCGGACTACCCCTCCCGTGAGCAGTTCTTC. Its translation: CASSQDGIPDYPSREQFF.

This clonotype has a handful of counts. CDR3: CASSSRRGAYNSPLHF. Written as DNA, the CDR3 is TGTGCCAGCAGTTCACGAAGGGGCGCCTATAATTCACCCCTCCACTTT. The chain uses TRBV28 and TRBJ1-6, with D tentatively TRBD1 (5 bases). Germline V lookup: CDR1 MDHEN, CDR2 SYDVKM. The CDR3 loop spans 16 amino acids. Trimming stripped 4 bases from V and 2 bases from J, with 12 bases between.

This clonotype was detected many times. The rearrangement joins TRBV9 to TRBJ2-1; weak D call: TRBD2 (6 bases). The V gene lost 0 bases and the J gene lost 4 bases, with 14 bases spanning the gap. The CDR3 contains 16 residues. The germline V gene has CDR1 SGDLS and CDR2 YYNGEE. The CDR3 sequence: CASSVAPGTGYNEQFF. CDR3 bases: TGTGCCAGCAGCGTAGCACCCGGGACTGGTTACAATGAGCAGTTCTTC. Together with reference TRBV9 and TRBJ2-1, the CDR3 gives the full variable domain: DSGVTQTPKHLITATGQRVTLRCSPRSGDLSVYWYQQSLDQGLQFLIQYYNGEERAKGNILERFSAQQFPDLHSELNLSSLELGDSALYFCASSVAPGTGYNEQFFGPGTRLTVL.

A few counts support this clonotype. The chain is built from TRBV18 and TRBJ2-1; the match to TRBD2 covers 9 bases. This CDR3 has 15 amino acids. The germline gives CDR1 KGHSH, CDR2 LQKENI. With 6 bases clipped from V and 8 bases from J, the junction kept 11 bases outside the gene matches. Here the CDR3 DNA reads TGTGCCAGCTCCCTTCCGCGGGAGGGTGTCGATGAGCAGTTCTTC. It codes for CASSLPREGVDEQFF.

This chain joins TRBV4-3 and TRBJ1-3, with no clear D. The V and J ends lost 7 bases and 0 bases respectively, with 19 bases between them. The CDR3 extends over 17 amino acids. Germline V gene data show CDR1 as LGHNA and CDR2 as YSLEER. The CDR3 is CASIAMSPSTSGNTIYF. The CDR3 coding sequence is TGCGCCAGCATCGCGATGAGCCCCTCCACCTCTGGAAACACCATATATTTT.

This clonotype appeared many times. CDR3 coding DNA: TGCAGTGCTCCGGGACTAGCGGGAGGGCCGGGTCTTACCTACGAGCAGTACTTC. This sequence encodes CSAPGLAGGPGLTYEQYF. The V gene is TRBV20-1, the J gene TRBJ2-7; 16 nucleotides agree with TRBD2. After removal of 5 bases from V and 2 bases from J, the junction contained 12 bases not matched to a gene. Germline CDR1 and CDR2: DFQATT and SNEGSKA (reference sequence). The CDR3 runs 18 residues.

The chain combines TRBV4-2 with TRBJ2-1, with 10 nucleotides matching TRBD2. V shed 1 base, J shed 3 bases, and the junction held 6 bases outside the gene matches. CDR1 and CDR2 (germline): LGHNA, YNFKEQ. The CDR3 is made up of 17 amino acids. The CDR3 coding sequence is TGTGCCAGCAGCCAAGCGGCTAGCGGGAGTAACTACAATGAGCAGTTCTTC. Amino acids: CASSQAASGSNYNEQFF.

This clonotype was detected ten times or more. CDR3 sequence (DNA): TGCAGTGCTAGCGACAGTAACTACGAGCAGTACTTC. Its protein is CSASDSNYEQYF. The chain couples TRBV20-1 to TRBJ2-7; tentative D call: TRBD1 (5 bases). V dropped 3 bases and J dropped 3 bases, with 9 bases sitting between them. Looked up from germline, CDR1 is DFQATT and CDR2 is SNEGSKA (reference sequence). This CDR3 spans 12 amino acids.

This clonotype came up many times. The V gene is TRBV5-1, the J gene TRBJ2-7, with a weak D call TRBD1 (5 bases). The germline V gene has CDR1 SGHRS and CDR2 YFSETQ. V was shortened by 0 bases and J by 3 bases, with 10 bases between the two germline ends. This CDR3 is built from 14 residues. The CDR3 DNA sequence: TGCGCCAGCAGCTTGGCCGGAAGGGGCTACGAGCAGTACTTC. Its protein is CASSLAGRGYEQYF.

This clonotype was seen a handful of times. CDR3 residues: CASSSGKSEQYF. CDR3 bases: TGCGCCAGCAGCTCAGGAAAGAGCGAGCAGTACTTC. The chain joins TRBV5-1 to TRBJ2-7; the D is unclear. Germline lookup yields CDR1 SGHRS and CDR2 YFSETQ. This CDR3 contains 12 residues. The V gene lost 3 bases and the J gene lost 6 bases, with 10 bases spanning the gap.

Note on this clonotype: Possible read error: a much larger clone is one base away. V is TRBV29-1 and J is TRBJ2-7; no firm D call. The germline gives CDR1 SQVTM, CDR2 ANQGSEA. This CDR3 region has 12 residues. CDR3 loop: CSVVPGTYELYF. CDR3 bases: TGCAGCGTTGTGCCCGGCACCTACGAGCTGTACTTC.

The chain couples TRBV6-2 or TRBV6-3 to TRBJ2-7; the D is unclear. The CDR3 length is 12 residues. The germline gives CDR1 MNHEY, CDR2 SVGEGT. Trimming removed 6 bases at V and 3 bases at J, with 9 bases between. In DNA form, the CDR3 reads TGTGCCAGCAGCCACATGGGCTACGAGCAGTACTTC. The encoded protein is CASSHMGYEQYF.

The chain uses TRBV28 and TRBJ2-7; D might be TRBD1 (5 bases). Germline V CDR1 and CDR2: MDHEN, SYDVKM. The CDR3 has 15 amino acids. The V gene lost 6 bases and the J gene lost 3 bases, with 18 bases spanning the gap. The CDR3 spells CASRGPGQIDYEQYF. The DNA for the CDR3 is TGTGCCAGCAGGGGGCCTGGGCAGATCGACTACGAGCAGTACTTC.

In its sample, this clonotype was seen a few times. The chain has TRBV24-1 and TRBJ2-2, with unresolved D. Germline V gives CDR1 KGHDR, CDR2 SFDVKD. This CDR3 is built from 14 residues. Trimming pared 3 bases from V and 5 bases from J, leaving 9 bases between. The CDR3 DNA sequence: TGTGCCACCAGTGATATATGGGGAACCGGGGAGCTGTTTTTT. Encoded protein: CATSDIWGTGELFF.

The chain couples TRBV6-5 to TRBJ2-2; the match to TRBD2 covers 10 bases. Trimming removed 0 bases from V and 1 base from J; junction bases left unmatched: 5. Germline CDR1 is MNHEY and CDR2 is SVGAGI. The CDR3 totals 18 residues. CDR3 residues: CASSYSIAGGGNTGELFF. In DNA, the CDR3 is TGTGCCAGCAGTTACTCCATAGCGGGAGGCGGGAACACCGGGGAGCTGTTTTTT.

This clonotype was observed a handful of times. This rearrangement joins TRBV29-1 to TRBJ2-7, with 7 bases aligning to TRBD1. CDR1 is SQVTM and CDR2 is ANQGSEA in the germline V gene. V shed 4 bases, J shed 3 bases, and the junction held 9 bases outside the gene matches. The CDR3 has 14 amino acids. The CDR3 protein is CSVGDRVPGYEQYF. CDR3 in DNA: TGCAGCGTTGGTGACAGGGTACCTGGCTACGAGCAGTACTTC.

This clonotype has only a few counts. CDR3 region: CASSYTWGQRMNTEAFF. In nucleotides, the CDR3 is TGTGCCAGCAGTTACACCTGGGGACAGAGAATGAACACTGAAGCTTTCTTT. V is TRBV6-5 and J is TRBJ1-1, with TRBD1 identical over 7 bases. In germline, CDR1 is MNHEY, CDR2 SVGAGI. The V and J ends lost 2 bases and 0 bases, in that order; junction bases with no gene match: 9. The CDR3 runs 17 residues.

There are a few counts of this clonotype. V and J are TRBV20-1 and TRBJ2-1, with D perhaps given as TRBD1 or TRBD2 (5 bases each). The CDR3 spans 15 residues. Trimming removed 0 bases at V and 8 bases at J, with 17 bases between. Germline values: CDR1 DFQATT, CDR2 SNEGSKA (reference sequence). Written as DNA, the CDR3 is TGCAGTGCTAGAGATGGGACCCCTCGGGGTGATGAGCAGTTCTTC. This codes for CSARDGTPRGDEQFF.

In this sample, this clonotype turned up a few times. The chain couples TRBV11-2 to TRBJ2-7, with D perhaps given as TRBD1 or TRBD2 (5 bases each). Germline V gives CDR1 SGHAT, CDR2 FQNNGV. The ends were cut back, 6 bases at V and 9 bases at J, with 12 bases in the middle. The CDR3 has 11 amino acids. Written as DNA, the CDR3 is TGTGCCAGCAGTCCAGGGAGTTTGCAGTACTTC. Residues: CASSPGSLQYF.

The chain employs TRBV2 and TRBJ2-7; 12 bases fit TRBD2. There are 18 residues in the CDR3. The germline V gene encodes CDR1 SNHLY and CDR2 FYNNEI. J was trimmed by 0 bases and V by 2 bases; bases with no gene match: 8. The CDR3 coding sequence is TGTGCCAGCAGTGAATTTACTAGCGGGAGGAGAAGCTCCTACGAGCAGTACTTC. This translates into CASSEFTSGRRSSYEQYF.

This clonotype was seen a handful of times. The chain employs TRBV6-5 and TRBJ2-3; D is perhaps TRBD2 (5 bases). Trimming cost V 2 bases and J 9 bases, with 18 bases left between them. The CDR3 totals 15 residues. Per the germline V gene, CDR1 is MNHEY and CDR2 is SVGAGI. The CDR3 bases are TGTGCCAGCAGTTACCTTGGACTCGACCGCGGGACGCAGTATTTT. This encodes CASSYLGLDRGTQYF.

This clonotype was found a few times. The rearrangement uses TRBV21-1 and TRBJ2-1; the DNA was not compared with TRBD2, the D call given in the table. TRBV21-1 is reported as a pseudogene. The CDR3 extends over 14 amino acids. The CDR3 DNA follows: TGTGCCAGCAGTCTAGCGGCAGGGAGGGATGAGCAGTTCTTC. Translation: CASSLAAGRDEQFF.

The chain couples TRBV7-3 to TRBJ2-5, with TRBD2 identical over 8 bases. V shed 5 bases and J 4 bases; nucleotides not matched to a gene: 3. The CDR3 is 13 amino acids. CDR1 and CDR2 (germline): SGHTA, FQGTGA. Here the CDR3 reads CASSVGLAETQYF. The CDR3 nucleotides are TGTGCCAGCAGCGTAGGACTAGCAGAGACCCAGTACTTC.